Listed below are T cell receptor beta chains from one sample, sequenced in a study of shared clonotypes between healthy human individuals. Assay used: immunoSEQ multiplex PCR; TCRdb lists only in-frame clones, some missing. The data show 450,000 to 500,000 clones, with around 73% seen just once and approximately 12% held by the top ten. Sequencing was carried out using PBMCs. Receptors were obtained from a woman aged 40-49 years in good health. Some clones in this sample may be carry-over from other donors' samples. The CDR3 runs from the conserved cysteine through the conserved F or W. The D gene is left open where the match is weak. The listing skips clone size in some rows; elsewhere it reads once, few, many or a size class.

clone_size | j_call | v_call | d_call | cdr3_aa | cdr3_nt
NA | TRBJ1-2 | TRBV6-6 | NA | CASNRQVNYGYTF | TGTGCCAGCAATCGACAGGTTAACTATGGCTACACCTTC
few | TRBJ2-6 | TRBV13 | NA | CASSLDRSGANVLTF | TGTGCCAGCAGCTTAGATCGCTCTGGGGCCAACGTCCTGACTTTC
NA | TRBJ2-5 | TRBV5-1 | TRBD1 | CASSVGQGQETQYF | TGCGCCAGCAGCGTGGGACAGGGACAAGAGACCCAGTACTTC
NA | TRBJ1-1 | TRBV5-1 | NA | CASSLDSRRTEAFF | TGCGCCAGCAGCTTAGACAGCCGGAGGACTGAAGCTTTCTTT
once | TRBJ1-3 | TRBV28 | TRBD1 | CASRTGSGNTIYF | TGTGCCAGCCGGACAGGGTCGGGAAACACCATATATTTT
once | TRBJ2-7 | TRBV7-2 | TRBD2 | CASSLVAGGPYEQYF | TGTGCCAGCAGCTTAGTAGCGGGAGGACCCTACGAGCAGTACTTC
NA | TRBJ2-6 | TRBV7-9 | NA | CASSFYRSGANVLTF | TGTGCCAGCAGCTTTTATCGCTCTGGGGCCAACGTCCTGACTTTC
NA | TRBJ2-7 | TRBV29-1 | NA | CSVRKGYEQYF | TGCAGCGTCAGGAAGGGGTACGAGCAGTACTTC
NA | TRBJ2-7 | TRBV29-1 | NA | CSVEVDQNAYEQYF | TGCAGCGTTGAGGTGGACCAGAATGCCTACGAGCAGTACTTC
few | TRBJ1-1 | TRBV30 | NA | CAWRSLTLYTEAFF | TGTGCCTGGAGATCGTTGACTTTGTACACTGAAGCTTTCTTT
NA | TRBJ1-4 | TRBV6-1 | TRBD1 | CASSGPGQPTNEKLFF | TGTGCCAGCAGTGGCCCGGGACAGCCAACTAATGAAAAACTGTTTTTT
NA | TRBJ1-3 | TRBV2 | NA | CASSEARGFTIYF | TGTGCCAGCAGTGAAGCTCGGGGCTTCACCATATATTTT
once | TRBJ1-2 | TRBV9 | NA | CASSVGSGNYGYTF | TGTGCCAGCAGCGTAGGCTCAGGCAACTATGGCTACACCTTC
NA | TRBJ1-2 | TRBV9 | TRBD1 | CASSVGAGGRGYGYTF | TGTGCCAGCAGCGTAGGGGCAGGGGGAAGGGGCTATGGCTACACCTTC
NA | TRBJ2-1 | TRBV29-1 | TRBD1 | CSVRDRDLDYNEQFF | TGCAGCGTTAGGGACAGGGATCTCGACTACAATGAGCAGTTCTTC
NA | TRBJ1-2 | TRBV11-3 | NA | CASSPLGDSGEMYYGYTF | TGTGCCAGCAGCCCATTGGGGGACTCGGGCGAAATGTACTATGGCTACACCTTC
NA | TRBJ2-1 | TRBV5-4 | NA | CASSGGGYNEQFF | TGTGCCAGCAGCGGAGGGGGATACAATGAGCAGTTCTTC
NA | TRBJ2-7 | TRBV29-1 | NA | CSVSSANHEQYF | TGCAGCGTCTCCTCGGCAAACCACGAGCAGTACTTC
NA | TRBJ1-2 | TRBV19 | NA | CAISGGPFDGYTF | TGTGCCATTTCGGGGGGGCCGTTCGACGGCTACACCTTC
NA | TRBJ2-5 | TRBV18 | NA | CASSPSATVQETQYF | TGTGCCAGCTCACCGAGCGCGACAGTTCAAGAGACCCAGTACTTC
few | TRBJ2-1 | TRBV7-9 | NA | CASSLSGTAEQFF | TGTGCCAGCAGCCTGAGCGGGACAGCTGAGCAGTTCTTC
NA | TRBJ1-1 | TRBV7-3 | NA | CASSLSENTEAFF | TGTGCCAGCAGCTTATCGGAGAACACTGAAGCTTTCTTT
NA | TRBJ2-7 | TRBV5-1 | NA | CASSFLRAGSYEQYF | TGCGCCAGCAGCTTCTTGCGGGCAGGATCCTACGAGCAGTACTTC
NA | TRBJ2-5 | TRBV5-4 | NA | CASSPPPPQETQYF | TGTGCCAGCAGCCCACCTCCTCCCCAAGAGACCCAGTACTTC
NA | TRBJ2-5 | TRBV14 | NA | CASSHSSQQYF | TGTGCCAGCAGCCACTCGAGTCAGCAGTACTTC
many | TRBJ2-7 | TRBV28 | TRBD1 | CASSLVRGPYEQYF | TGTGCCAGCAGTTTAGTTAGGGGGCCCTACGAGCAGTACTTC
NA | TRBJ1-2 | TRBV5-4 | NA | CASSLNSGPYGYTF | TGTGCCAGCAGCTTGAACTCGGGCCCCTATGGCTACACCTTC
NA | TRBJ2-2 | TRBV7-2 | NA | CASSLEWADTGELFF | TGTGCCAGCAGCTTAGAGTGGGCCGACACCGGGGAGCTGTTTTTT
NA | TRBJ2-1 | TRBV5-1 | TRBD2 | CASSLGTSGYNEQFF | TGCGCCAGCAGCTTGGGGACTAGCGGTTACAATGAGCAGTTCTTC
NA | TRBJ1-2 | TRBV2 | NA | CASSESAPGGYTF | TGTGCCAGCAGTGAAAGCGCGCCGGGTGGCTACACCTTC
NA | TRBJ1-2 | TRBV4-3 | NA | CASSQDIQTDGYTF | TGCGCCAGCAGCCAAGATATTCAAACAGATGGCTACACCTTC
few | TRBJ2-7 | TRBV15 | TRBD2 | CATSRVAGAYEQYF | TGTGCCACCAGCAGGGTAGCGGGTGCCTACGAGCAGTACTTC
NA | TRBJ2-3 | TRBV2 | NA | CASSQRQGLADTQYF | TGTGCCAGCAGTCAGAGACAGGGACTCGCAGATACGCAGTATTTT
NA | TRBJ2-1 | TRBV11-3 | NA | CASTPGGGHEQFF | TGTGCCAGCACCCCAGGTGGAGGTCATGAGCAGTTCTTC
NA | TRBJ2-7 | TRBV10-3 | NA | CAISGTSYEQYF | TGTGCCATCAGTGGAACCTCCTACGAGCAGTACTTC
NA | TRBJ2-4 | TRBV4-1 | NA | CASSLRGQKNIQYF | TGCGCCAGCAGCCTCCGGGGGCAAAAAAACATTCAGTACTTC
NA | TRBJ1-1 | TRBV27 | NA | CASRGTVNTEAFF | TGTGCCAGCAGAGGGACGGTGAACACTGAAGCTTTCTTT
NA | TRBJ2-5 | TRBV19 | TRBD2 | CASSGLAGGEETQYF | TGTGCCAGTAGTGGCCTAGCGGGAGGAGAAGAGACCCAGTACTTC
NA | TRBJ1-1 | TRBV10-3 | NA | CAISERGLSKTEAFF | TGTGCCATCAGTGAGCGGGGTCTAAGTAAGACTGAAGCTTTCTTT
NA | TRBJ1-3 | TRBV4-1 | NA | CASSQGGGAGNTIYF | TGCGCCAGCAGCCAAGGAGGAGGGGCGGGAAACACCATATATTTT
NA | TRBJ2-5 | TRBV18 | TRBD1 | CASSPGTAASWTQYF | TGTGCCAGCTCACCCGGGACAGCCGCTTCTTGGACCCAGTACTTC
once | TRBJ2-3 | TRBV7-3 | TRBD1 | CASSGTGTDTQYF | TGTGCCAGCAGCGGGACAGGCACAGATACGCAGTATTTT
NA | TRBJ2-7 | TRBV5-1 | NA | CASSGQPGTPSYEQYF | TGCGCCAGCAGCGGACAGCCAGGGACACCCTCCTACGAGCAGTACTTC
NA | TRBJ1-1 | TRBV5-8 | TRBD1 | CASSKGQGVTEAFF | TGTGCCAGCAGCAAAGGACAGGGGGTGACTGAAGCTTTCTTT
NA | TRBJ2-7 | TRBV5-1 | TRBD1 | CASSPGTAFSYEQYF | TGCGCCAGCAGCCCGGGGACAGCCTTCTCCTACGAGCAGTACTTC
NA | TRBJ2-7 | TRBV28 | NA | CASSPGLANYEQYF | TGTGCCAGCAGTCCGGGACTTGCCAACTACGAGCAGTACTTC
few | TRBJ1-1 | TRBV30 | TRBD1 | CAWSVPQGQGLWNTEAFF | TGTGCCTGGAGTGTTCCCCAGGGACAGGGTCTATGGAACACTGAAGCTTTCTTT
NA | TRBJ1-5 | TRBV7-2 | NA | CASSLVSGNSNQPQHF | TGTGCCAGCAGCTTAGTGTCCGGGAATAGCAATCAGCCCCAGCATTTT
NA | TRBJ2-5 | TRBV4-2 | TRBD1 | CASSLRDRAYQETQYF | TGTGCCAGCAGCCTCCGGGACAGGGCTTACCAAGAGACCCAGTACTTC
NA | TRBJ1-5 | TRBV30 | NA | CALRDSGDQPQHF | TGTGCCTTAAGAGACAGTGGGGATCAGCCCCAGCATTTT
NA | TRBJ2-7 | TRBV28 | TRBD2 | CASSETSGSPYEQYF | TGTGCCAGCAGCGAGACTAGCGGGAGCCCCTACGAGCAGTACTTC
NA | TRBJ2-7 | TRBV13 | NA | CASSLKGGEQYF | TGTGCCAGCAGCTTAAAGGGGGGCGAGCAGTACTTC
NA | TRBJ2-7 | TRBV10-2 | TRBD2 | CASSPAGGPYEQYF | TGCGCCAGCAGTCCAGCGGGAGGGCCCTACGAGCAGTACTTC
NA | TRBJ1-2 | TRBV6-4 | NA | CASSDTPDRKYYGYTF | TGTGCCAGCAGTGACACCCCCGACAGAAAGTACTATGGCTACACCTTC
NA | TRBJ1-4 | TRBV5-1 | TRBD1 | CASSWGPGGENEKLFF | TGCGCCAGCAGCTGGGGCCCAGGGGGCGAGAATGAAAAACTGTTTTTT
NA | TRBJ1-1 | TRBV28 | TRBD1 | CASSFSGTGAAFF | TGTGCCAGCAGTTTTTCCGGGACAGGGGCAGCTTTCTTT
few | TRBJ2-7 | TRBV10-2 | NA | CASSEYLAEQYF | TGCGCCAGCAGTGAATACCTAGCCGAGCAGTACTTC
NA | TRBJ1-3 | TRBV5-1 | NA | CASSPGSAGNTIYF | TGCGCCAGCAGTCCTGGGAGCGCTGGAAACACCATATATTTT
NA | TRBJ2-3 | TRBV5-4 | TRBD1 | CASSSPGGAADTQYF | TGTGCCAGCAGCTCCCCAGGGGGCGCGGCAGATACGCAGTATTTT
NA | TRBJ2-1 | TRBV5-4 | NA | CASSLPGAHYNEQFF | TGTGCCAGCAGCTTGCCAGGGGCCCATTACAATGAGCAGTTCTTC